The clone carrying this T cell receptor (beta chain) was detected ten times or more. Its antigen is as yet unknown. The CDR3 has 14 amino acids. CDR1 is LNHDA and CDR2 is SQIVND in the germline V gene (reference sequence). Trimming removed 3 bases from V and 7 bases from J, with 10 bases in between. This record belongs to a study of CD8+CD57+ T cells in acquired aplastic anemia. Study-level background: Sorted cells (CD4+ and CD8+) yielded DNA amounts that averaged around 3.5 ug. Broader study findings: Patients shared 25 to 30 CD8+ CDR3 sequences with controls.

Researchers used genomic DNA as the template to profile TCR beta VDJ and CDR3. From the reads, TCRdb called clonotypes with MiXCR, one entry per CDR3 protein. The sample includes around 500,000 distinct CDR3 sequences, approximately 32% seen only once; the top ten take 0.82%. By flow cytometry, patients selected for sequencing had shown an expansion of CD8+CD57+ cells. Blood was sampled before the patients had received any therapy. This clonotype was sampled from a human donor with aplastic anemia. The rearrangement uses TRBV19 and TRBJ1-6; D is possibly TRBD1 (5 bases). The sequenced material came from sorted CD4+, CD8+, or CD8+CD57+ T cells (not recorded which) from PBMCs. The chain's CDR3 is CASSISGTNSPLHF. In DNA, the CDR3 is TGTGCCAGTAGTATTTCGGGGACGAATTCACCCCTCCACTTT.